This TCR beta chain was sequenced for a study of graft-versus-host responses after intestinal transplantation. Details on this clone: Its antigen is unidentified.

Some clones are missing from TCRdb's copy, which holds only in-frame ones; the method was immunoSEQ multiplex PCR. The sample records tens of thousands of clones, nearly 95% being singletons. The length of the CDR3 is 15 residues. V lost 4 bases and J lost 2, with 15 bases in between. CDR1 and CDR2 (germline): SGHRS, YFSETQ. The material sequenced was unstimulated CD8+ T cells sorted from spleen or lymph node cells, taken before transplant. The receptor was isolated from a human donor who was the organ donor for an intestinal transplant. The chain couples TRBV5-1 to TRBJ1-1, with D perhaps TRBD1 (5 bases). CDR3 coding DNA: TGCGCCAGCAGCGAAAGCGGACAATTCAACACTGAAGCTTTCTTT. Translation: CASSESGQFNTEAFF.